The 27 T cell receptor beta chains reported below all come from one sample, sequenced in a study of blood T cell repertoires in COVID-19. The method was immunoSEQ multiplex PCR; TCRdb's version includes in-frame clones alone and lacks a portion of them. This sample has over 60,000 clones; 80% to 90% occur once, and the top ten carry about 9.1%. The sample consisted of peripheral blood. Receptors originate from a man older than 75 with acute or convalescent COVID-19.

This clone was counted only a few times. The chain has TRBV29-1 and TRBJ1-1; D call uncertain. The germline V gene encodes CDR1 SQVTM and CDR2 ANQGSEA. This CDR3 has 14 residues. Trimming pared 0 bases from V and 4 bases from J, leaving 12 bases between. This CDR3 is CSVEDIYSSTEAFF. The CDR3 DNA follows: TGCAGCGTTGAAGATATATATTCCTCCACTGAAGCTTTCTTT.

This clone came up once. The rearrangement joins TRBV5-6 to TRBJ2-3; D may be TRBD2 (6 bases). This CDR3 has 12 residues. Germline V gives CDR1 SGHDT, CDR2 YYEEEE. Trimming left V 4 bases short and J 6 bases short, with 9 bases between. The CDR3 spells CASSRDSDTQYF. DNA for the CDR3: TGTGCCAGCAGCCGGGACTCCGATACGCAGTATTTT.

The chain recombines TRBV6-5 with TRBJ1-2; D is ambiguous. V gave up 8 bases and J gave up 3 bases, with 13 bases separating them. There are 13 residues in the CDR3. Germline values: CDR1 MNHEY, CDR2 SVGAGI. The chain's CDR3 is CASLLPQDYGYTF. For the CDR3, the DNA is TGTGCCAGCCTTCTGCCCCAGGACTATGGCTACACCTTC.

This chain uses TRBV7-9 with TRBJ1-1; the D is unclear. This CDR3 is 12 amino acids long. Trimming pared 5 bases from V and 1 base from J, leaving 5 bases between. In germline, CDR1 is SEHNR, CDR2 FQNEAQ (reference sequence). CDR3 region: CASSRENTEAFF. CDR3 bases: TGTGCCAGCAGCCGAGAGAACACTGAAGCTTTCTTT.

V gene TRBV5-8 combines with J gene TRBJ1-5; unclear D gene. Trimming left V 4 bases short and J 9 bases short, with 14 bases between. The germline V gene encodes CDR1 SGHTS and CDR2 YDEGEE. There are 13 residues in the CDR3. CDR3 residues: CASSHGPVRPQHF. DNA for the CDR3: TGTGCCAGCAGCCATGGGCCTGTTCGGCCCCAGCATTTT.

The chain recombines TRBV7-8 with TRBJ2-7, with a possible D match to TRBD1 (6 bases). The CDR3 consists of 14 residues. The germline gives CDR1 SGHVS, CDR2 FQNEAQ. The V and J ends lost 8 bases and 2 bases respectively, with 16 bases between them. The CDR3 here is CASALLDSAYEQYF. CDR3 in DNA: TGTGCCAGCGCCCTCTTGGACAGCGCCTACGAGCAGTACTTC.

This clone has just one count. This rearrangement joins TRBV3-1 (or the pseudogene TRBV3-2) to TRBJ2-5; 9 nucleotides match TRBD1. Germline V lookup: CDR1 LGHDT, CDR2 YNNKEL (reference sequence). The CDR3 spans 16 residues. V was clipped by 8 bases and J by 5 bases; unmatched bases: 15. The CDR3 DNA reads TGTGCCAGCGCTCAGCCACCGGGACAGGGCACGGAGACCCAGTACTTC. Encoded protein: CASAQPPGQGTETQYF.

The chain employs TRBV30 and TRBJ2-7; D unclear. Germline V gene data show CDR1 as GTSNPN and CDR2 as SVGIG (reference sequence). This CDR3 spans 12 amino acids. Between the trimmed V and J ends, which lost 2 bases and 1 base, there was a span of 6 bases. Here the CDR3 DNA reads TGTGCCTGGAGTCAGGAATCCTACGAGCAGTACTTC. Translating it yields CAWSQESYEQYF.

This clone was picked up one time. The genes are TRBV30 and TRBJ2-7; tentatively, D is TRBD2 (7 bases). Trimming stripped 0 bases from V and 6 bases from J, with 12 bases between. This CDR3 has 13 amino acids. In germline, CDR1 is GTSNPN, CDR2 SVGIG (reference sequence). The CDR3: CAWSVGGRGEQYF. As DNA, the CDR3 is TGTGCCTGGAGTGTAGGGGGGAGGGGCGAGCAGTACTTC.

The chain recombines TRBV14 with TRBJ2-1; the D gene is possibly TRBD2 (6 bases). The CDR3 has 15 amino acids. Germline V gene lookup returns CDR1 SGHDN and CDR2 FVKESK. Trimming took 3 bases from V and 4 from J, leaving 13 bases between them. The CDR3 spells CASSHTLALYNEQFF. The CDR3 region has the DNA TGTGCCAGCAGCCACACCCTAGCGCTGTACAATGAGCAGTTCTTC.

The genes are TRBV5-1 and TRBJ2-7; 9 bases map to TRBD2. Germline assignment: CDR1 SGHRS and CDR2 YFSETQ. CDR3 length: 15 residues. V lost 0 bases and J lost 0; bases outside the gene matches: 1. DNA of the CDR3: TGCGCCAGCAGCTTGGGACTAGCGGTCTCCTACGAGCAGTACTTC. Amino acid sequence: CASSLGLAVSYEQYF.

For the CDR3, the DNA is TGTGCCAGCAAAGGACAGGGGAACACTGAAGCTTTCTTT. Translating gives CASKGQGNTEAFF. The rearrangement uses TRBV12-3 or TRBV12-4 and TRBJ1-1; 8 bases fit TRBD1. With V trimmed by 7 bases and J by 1 base, 2 bases remained unmatched. This CDR3 contains 13 residues.

In its sample, this clone was seen once. For the CDR3, the DNA is TGTGCCAGCAGTGAAACTATCAACTATGGCTACACCTTC. It specifies CASSETINYGYTF. The chain is built from TRBV2 and TRBJ1-2, with D unclear. The CDR3 has 13 residues. Trimming stripped 2 bases from V and 2 bases from J, with 6 bases between. CDR1 is SNHLY and CDR2 is FYNNEI in the germline V gene. Based on the CDR3 plus reference TRBV2 and TRBJ1-2, the full variable domain is EPEVTQTPSHQVTQMGQEVILRCVPISNHLYFYWYRQILGQKVEFLVSFYNNEISEKSEIFDDQFSVERPDGSNFTLKIRSTKLEDSAMYFCASSETINYGYTFGSGTRLTVV.

Only one count was recorded for this clone. This chain links TRBV27 with TRBJ1-1; TRBD1 might be the D (6 bases). This CDR3 region has 16 residues. Trimming pared 4 bases from V and 4 bases from J, leaving 19 bases between. CDR1 and CDR2 from the germline V gene are MNHEY and SMNVEV (reference sequence). CDR3 nucleotide sequence: TGTGCCAGCAGTTGGGTCGGGGGGGCGCCTAGCACTGAAGCTTTCTTT. Protein: CASSWVGGAPSTEAFF.

The DNA for the CDR3 is TGTGCCAGTAGTTACTCACCAGGGAATCAGCCCCAGCATTTT. Translation: CASSYSPGNQPQHF. The V gene is TRBV19, the J gene TRBJ1-5; a possible D gene is TRBD1 (5 bases). Germline lookup yields CDR1 LNHDA and CDR2 SQIVND (reference sequence). This CDR3 spans 14 amino acids. Trimming shortened V by 5 bases and J by 4 bases, and 12 bases separated the two germline ends. The full variable domain, rest sourced from reference TRBV19 and TRBJ1-5, is DGGITQSPKYLFRKEGQNVTLSCEQNLNHDAMYWYRQDPGQGLRLIYYSQIVNDFQKGDIAEGYSVSREKKESFPLTVTSAQKNPTAFYLCASSYSPGNQPQHFGDGTRLSIL.

The chain links TRBV7-8 to TRBJ1-5; a possible D gene is TRBD1 (6 bases). Trimming pared 3 bases from V and 0 bases from J, leaving 15 bases between. This CDR3 is 17 amino acids long. Germline CDR1 and CDR2: SGHVS and FQNEAQ. The CDR3 DNA follows: TGTGCCAGCAGCTTCGGTGGGACACGAGATAGCAATCAGCCCCAGCATTTT. This translates into CASSFGGTRDSNQPQHF.

Only one count was recorded for this clone. The V gene is TRBV14, the J gene TRBJ2-7, with a weak D call TRBD2 (6 bases). V gave up 3 bases and J gave up 6 bases, with 12 bases separating them. The V gene's germline CDR1 is SGHDN and CDR2 FVKESK. The CDR3 is 13 amino acids. The CDR3: CASSHGGAGEQYF. CDR3 nucleotide sequence: TGTGCCAGCAGCCATGGAGGGGCCGGCGAGCAGTACTTC.

The genes are TRBV2 and TRBJ1-1; D unresolved. V was trimmed by 8 bases and J by 0 bases, leaving 19 bases between them. CDR1 SNHLY and CDR2 FYNNEI come from the germline V gene. This CDR3 region has 16 residues. CDR3 sequence: CASYPNPTVMNTEAFF. The CDR3 bases are TGTGCCAGCTACCCCAACCCCACAGTTATGAACACTGAAGCTTTCTTT.

The chain joins TRBV18 to TRBJ1-2; D not certain. The germline V gene encodes CDR1 KGHSH and CDR2 LQKENI. V lost 2 bases, J lost 4 bases, and 8 bases lay in between. There are 13 residues in the CDR3. The CDR3 loop reads CASSPKEGYGYTF. In DNA, the CDR3 is TGTGCCAGCTCACCAAAAGAGGGCTATGGCTACACCTTC.

The genes are TRBV6-5 and TRBJ1-4; D is ambiguous. The CDR3 is 14 residues long. Germline CDR1 and CDR2: MNHEY and SVGAGI. With 5 bases removed from V and 7 bases from J, the gap between germline ends came to 14 bases. This CDR3 reads CASSKRVVGEKLFF. The DNA for the CDR3 is TGTGCCAGCAGTAAACGGGTAGTGGGTGAAAAACTGTTTTTT.

This chain connects TRBV7-3 to TRBJ2-3; TRBD2 matches at 11 bases. The V gene end was trimmed by 3 bases and the J gene end by 8 bases; junction bases not matched to a gene: 7. The CDR3 consists of 15 residues. Germline CDR1 and CDR2: SGHTA and FQGTGA. The CDR3, as DNA: TGTGCCAGCAGCTTCACTAGCGGGAGCCCTGGTACGCAGTATTTT. Protein product: CASSFTSGSPGTQYF.

This CDR3 reads CASSYSLAGATFTDTQYF. The CDR3 region has the DNA TGTGCCAGCAGTTACTCCCTAGCGGGGGCGACTTTCACAGATACGCAGTATTTT. This chain joins TRBV6-2 or TRBV6-3 and TRBJ2-3; 10 bases align to TRBD2. This CDR3 is 18 amino acids long. The V gene end was trimmed by 0 bases and the J gene end by 2 bases; junction bases not matched to a gene: 8. Germline CDR1 reads MNHEY; CDR2 reads SVGEGT.

V and J are TRBV5-1 and TRBJ2-5; TRBD1 might be the D (6 bases). This CDR3 region has 15 residues. Trimming removed 5 bases from V and 3 bases from J, with 17 bases in between. CDR1 and CDR2 from the germline V gene are SGHRS and YFSETQ. The DNA of the CDR3 is TGCGCCAGCAGAAAACTACCGGGACAAGAAGAGACCCAGTACTTC. This encodes CASRKLPGQEETQYF.

The chain uses TRBV5-5 and TRBJ1-1, with D possibly TRBD1 on 6 matching bases. In germline, CDR1 is SGHKS, CDR2 YYEKEE (reference sequence). This CDR3 is 14 amino acids long. The V end lost 0 bases, the J end lost 5 bases, and 11 bases lay between the germline ends. CDR3 in amino acids: CASSLGPGETEAFF. The CDR3 nucleotides are TGTGCCAGCAGCTTGGGGCCAGGGGAGACTGAAGCTTTCTTT.

This chain connects TRBV9 to TRBJ2-7; tentatively, D is TRBD2 (6 bases). CDR1 is SGDLS and CDR2 is YYNGEE in the germline V gene. The CDR3 extends over 13 amino acids. V was shortened by 4 bases and J by 5 bases, with 13 bases between the two germline ends. CDR3 sequence reads: CASSLSGHDEQYF. CDR3 nucleotides: TGTGCCAGCAGCCTTAGCGGTCACGACGAGCAGTACTTC.

The chain employs TRBV7-8 and TRBJ2-1, with TRBD1 identical over 7 bases. V lost 5 bases to trimming and J lost 6 bases; unmatched junction nucleotides: 13. Per germline, CDR1 SGHVS and CDR2 FQNEAQ. This CDR3 region has 16 residues. Here the CDR3 DNA reads TGTGCCAGCAGCCCTTCGTCGACAGGGCAGGGCAATGAGCAGTTCTTC. Its translation is CASSPSSTGQGNEQFF.

This chain joins TRBV3-1 (or the pseudogene TRBV3-2) and TRBJ2-2, with D maybe TRBD2 (5 bases). V dropped 0 bases and J dropped 7 bases, with 9 bases sitting between them. Germline loops: CDR1 LGHDT, CDR2 YNNKEL (reference sequence). This CDR3 spans 14 amino acids. The DNA of the CDR3 is TGTGCCAGCAGCCAAGACACGGGGAACGGGGAGCTGTTTTTT. It translates to CASSQDTGNGELFF.